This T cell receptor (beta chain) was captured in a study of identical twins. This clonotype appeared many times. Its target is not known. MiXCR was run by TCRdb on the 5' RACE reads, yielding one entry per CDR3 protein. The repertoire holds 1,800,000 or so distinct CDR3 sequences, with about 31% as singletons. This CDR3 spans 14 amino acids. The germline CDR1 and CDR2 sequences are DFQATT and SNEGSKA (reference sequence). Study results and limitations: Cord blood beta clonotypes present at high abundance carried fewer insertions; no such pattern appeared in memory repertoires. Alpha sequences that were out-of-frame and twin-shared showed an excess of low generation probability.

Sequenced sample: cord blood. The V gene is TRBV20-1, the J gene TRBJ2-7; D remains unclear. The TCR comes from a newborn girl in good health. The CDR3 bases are TGCAGCCCTAGACGCCGGCGGTCTGCCTACGAGCAGTACTTC. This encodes CSPRRRRSAYEQYF.